Sequencing of this T cell receptor (beta chain) was carried out in a study of OX40 agonist ivuxolimab in advanced cancers. The study in broad terms: Ivuxolimab was a fully human IgG2 agonistic monoclonal antibody targeting the costimulatory receptor OX40 (CD134). Intravenous ivuxolimab was administered to patients every 2 weeks at six dose levels: 0.01, 0.1, 0.3, 1.5, 3 and 10 mg/kg. Of the approximately 54 patients in dose escalation, about 20 had hepatocellular carcinoma, approximately 15 had melanoma, 9 had renal cell carcinoma and 9 had head and neck cancer. In the dose-escalation cohort, 82.7% of patients were male, and the mean age was approximately 60 years, with a range of about 20 to 79. Patients were allowed to have had prior anti-PD-1, anti-PD-L1 or anti-CTLA-4 therapy, and around 43% of the dose-escalation patients had been treated with checkpoint inhibitors. Partial responses occurred in three dose-escalation patients, of whom one had hepatocellular carcinoma and two had cutaneous melanoma. Peripheral TCRbeta sequencing aimed to test whether ivuxolimab altered TCR sequence diversity and caused clonal T-cell expansion. The paper reports the monotherapy dose-escalation portion (N of about 47 patients) of the phase I ivuxolimab trial. Overall results and qualifications from the work: At doses of 0.1 to 3.0 mg/kg, clonal expansion of both CD4+ and CD8+ T cells in blood was seen between baseline and week 6. Antigen specificity was not determined for the clonally expanded peripheral T cells. After ivuxolimab, more expanded clones were found on average in CD8+ T cells than in CD4+ T cells. Low levels of normalized T-cell clonal expansion were also shown by some nonresponding patients. Partial responders in the 0.1-3.0 mg/kg groups had among the lowest normalized peripheral clonal expansion, especially among CD8+ T cells.

With regard to this clone: Its recognized antigen is unknown. Base qualities were left out, and no much larger clone turns up one base away.

Genomic DNA was extracted from sorted cells for sequencing of the TCRbeta CDR3 region. The immunoSEQ Assay was used to sequence the TCRbeta CDR3 regions. TCRdb took over this immuneACCESS table, retaining in-frame rearrangements with V and J assigned. Such tables are incomplete; in checked studies, under half of the missing clones stem from an unresolved V gene, and the remainder is unexplained. This sample is represented by under 95,000 clones; 89% of them were singletons. The ten most abundant clones make up roughly 0.18% of the sample. The CDR3 covers 13 residues, taking in both the cysteine and the phenylalanine. The only DNA kept is the CDR3, 39 bases in frame from the first base. As encoded in the germline V gene (reference sequence), CDR1 is GTSNPN while CDR2 is SVGIG. For this chain, trimming is 2 bases at the V end and 11 bases at the J end, and the number of junction bases without a gene match is 6.

Patients with autoimmune disease history or receiving systemic immunosuppression were excluded from the trial. Peripheral blood for TCR sequencing was collected from all dose cohorts at baseline, on cycle 4 day 1, and on cycle 7 day 1. The samples were drawn from a first-in-human, open-label, multicenter phase I dose-escalation trial of ivuxolimab. The trial enrolled adults with locally advanced or metastatic head and neck squamous cell, hepatocellular, melanoma or renal cell carcinoma. Before TCR sequencing, CD4+ T cells and CD8+ T cells from peripheral blood were sorted into separate populations.

The rearranged chain carries TRBV30 and TRBJ1-6, and 7 junctional nucleotides match TRBD1. Material: CD4+ or CD8+ T cells sorted from blood, obtained in a trial of the OX40 agonist ivuxolimab. This clonotype was sampled from an adult with an advanced solid tumor such as melanoma, head and neck, liver or kidney cancer. The CDR3 amino acid sequence is: CAWSRQGGTPLHF. DNA sequence: TGTGCCTGGAGTAGGCAGGGGGGGACACCCCTCCACTTT.